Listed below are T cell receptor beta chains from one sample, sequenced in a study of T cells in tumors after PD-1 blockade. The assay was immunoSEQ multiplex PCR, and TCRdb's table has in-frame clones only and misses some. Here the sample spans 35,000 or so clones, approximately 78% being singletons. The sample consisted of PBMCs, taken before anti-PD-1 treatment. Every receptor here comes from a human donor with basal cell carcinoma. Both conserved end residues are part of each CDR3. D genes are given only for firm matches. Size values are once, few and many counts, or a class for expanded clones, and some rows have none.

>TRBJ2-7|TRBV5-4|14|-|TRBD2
CASSPLAGAYEQYF
TGTGCCAGCAGCCCTTTGGCGGGGGCCTACGAGCAGTACTTC
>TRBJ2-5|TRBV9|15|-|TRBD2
CASSVALAGSETQYF
TGTGCCAGCAGCGTAGCACTAGCGGGAAGCGAGACCCAGTACTTC
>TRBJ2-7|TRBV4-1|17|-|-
CASSHASTQVYSYEQYF
TGCGCCAGCAGCCACGCTTCGACACAGGTATACTCCTACGAGCAGTACTTC
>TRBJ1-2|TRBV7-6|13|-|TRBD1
CASSPGQGYGYTF
TGTGCCAGCAGCCCAGGACAGGGGTATGGCTACACCTTC
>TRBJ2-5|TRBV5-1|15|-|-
CASSAAWGYQETQYF
TGCGCCAGCAGCGCGGCCTGGGGGTACCAAGAGACCCAGTACTTC
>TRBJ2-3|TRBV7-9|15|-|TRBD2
CASSAGTSGTDTQYF
TGTGCCAGCAGCGCCGGGACTAGCGGCACAGATACGCAGTATTTT
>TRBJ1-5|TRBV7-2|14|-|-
CASSLKGENQPQHF
TGTGCCAGCAGCTTAAAGGGGGAAAATCAGCCCCAGCATTTT
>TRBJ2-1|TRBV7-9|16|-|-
CASSLTGRSSYNEQFF
TGTGCCAGCAGCTTAACAGGACGGAGCTCCTACAATGAGCAGTTCTTC
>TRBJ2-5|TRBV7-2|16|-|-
CASSLFGQIRGETQYF
TGTGCCAGCAGCTTGTTTGGACAGATTCGTGGGGAGACCCAGTACTTC
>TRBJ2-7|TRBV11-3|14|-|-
CASRRLGVDYEQYF
TGTGCCAGCCGAAGGCTAGGGGTTGACTACGAGCAGTACTTC
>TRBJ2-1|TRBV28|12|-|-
CASSTPFNEQFF
TGTGCCAGCAGTACGCCTTTCAATGAGCAGTTCTTC
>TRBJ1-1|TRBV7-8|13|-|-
CASSRRSETEAFF
TGTGCCAGCAGCCGCAGGTCGGAGACTGAAGCTTTCTTT
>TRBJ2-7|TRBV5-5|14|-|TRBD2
CASSLTSGTYEQYF
TGTGCCAGCAGCTTGACTAGCGGGACGTACGAGCAGTACTTC
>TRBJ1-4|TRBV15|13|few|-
CATSKDLNEKLFF
TGTGCCACCAGCAAAGACCTTAATGAAAAACTGTTTTTT
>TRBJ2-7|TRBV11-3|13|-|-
CASSLGGEYEQYF
TGTGCCAGCAGCTTAGGAGGCGAATACGAGCAGTACTTC
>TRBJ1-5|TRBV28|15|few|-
CASRPFGTPNQPQHF
TGTGCCAGCAGGCCTTTCGGGACACCCAATCAGCCCCAGCATTTT
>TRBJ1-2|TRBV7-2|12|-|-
CASSSPGGFYTF
TGTGCCAGCAGCTCCCCCGGTGGGTTCTACACCTTC
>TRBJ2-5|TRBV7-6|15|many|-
CASSLRVGLDGTQYF
TGTGCCAGCAGCTTAAGGGTCGGGCTAGATGGGACCCAGTACTTC
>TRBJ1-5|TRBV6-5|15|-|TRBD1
CASSIQGEDNQPQHF
TGTGCCAGCAGTATACAGGGGGAAGACAATCAGCCCCAGCATTTT
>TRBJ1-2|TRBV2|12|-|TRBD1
CAGQTGLRGYTF
TGTGCCGGGCAGACAGGGCTTCGTGGCTACACCTTC
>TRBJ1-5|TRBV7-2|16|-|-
CASSSGLGNSNQPQHF
TGTGCCAGCAGCTCGGGACTCGGAAATAGCAATCAGCCCCAGCATTTT
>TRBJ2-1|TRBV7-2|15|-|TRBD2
CAVPTAGGHYNEQFF
TGTGCCGTACCGACAGCGGGAGGCCACTACAATGAGCAGTTCTTC
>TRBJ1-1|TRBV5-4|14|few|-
CASSLGAGHTEAFF
TGTGCCAGCAGCTTGGGTGCGGGTCACACTGAAGCTTTCTTT
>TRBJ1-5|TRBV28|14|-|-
CASSLGRQAQPQHF
TGTGCCAGCAGTTTGGGGAGGCAGGCCCAGCCCCAGCATTTT
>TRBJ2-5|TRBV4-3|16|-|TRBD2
CASSQRTSGRRETQYF
TGCGCCAGCAGCCAACGGACTAGCGGGAGGCGGGAGACCCAGTACTTC
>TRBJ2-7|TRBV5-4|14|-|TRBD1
CASSRDRGRYEQYF
TGTGCCAGCAGCCGGGACAGGGGGCGGTACGAGCAGTACTTC
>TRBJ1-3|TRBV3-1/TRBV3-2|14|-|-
CASSQPGGGNTIYF
TGTGCCAGCAGCCAACCGGGGGGCGGAAACACCATATATTTT
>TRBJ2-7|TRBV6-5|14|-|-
CATTGATGTYEQYF
TGTGCCACGACGGGAGCCACCGGGACCTACGAGCAGTACTTC
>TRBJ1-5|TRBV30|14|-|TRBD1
CAWSTGGAGQPQHF
TGTGCCTGGAGTACAGGGGGCGCGGGGCAGCCCCAGCATTTT
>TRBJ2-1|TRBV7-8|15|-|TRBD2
CASSSLAGGPNEQFF
TGTGCCAGCAGCTCGCTAGCGGGGGGGCCGAATGAGCAGTTCTTC
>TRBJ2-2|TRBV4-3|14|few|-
CASSQDVGTGELFF
TGCGCCAGCAGCCAAGATGTAGGGACCGGGGAGCTGTTTTTT
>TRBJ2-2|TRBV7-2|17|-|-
CASSLKNPAFGAGELFF
TGTGCCAGCAGCTTAAAAAACCCGGCCTTTGGCGCCGGGGAGCTGTTTTTT
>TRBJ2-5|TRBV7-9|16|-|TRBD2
CASSQPRGGIQETQYF
TGTGCCAGCAGCCAGCCACGGGGAGGGATCCAAGAGACCCAGTACTTC
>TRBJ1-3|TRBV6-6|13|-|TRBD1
CASRGTDGNTIYF
TGTGCCAGCAGGGGGACAGATGGAAACACCATATATTTT
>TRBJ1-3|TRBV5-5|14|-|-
CASSLAGSGNTIYF
TGTGCCAGCAGCTTGGCGGGCTCTGGAAACACCATATATTTT
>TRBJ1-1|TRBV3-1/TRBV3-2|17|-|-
CASSQDRWGARGTEAFF
TGTGCCAGCAGCCAGGATCGGTGGGGGGCGAGGGGAACTGAAGCTTTCTTT
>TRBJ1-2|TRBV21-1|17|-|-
CASSKAIRQGDDYGYTF
TGTGCCAGCAGCAAAGCCATACGGCAGGGGGACGACTATGGCTACACCTTC
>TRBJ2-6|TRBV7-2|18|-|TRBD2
CATSYGLAGGAGANVLTF
TGCGCCACCAGCTACGGCCTCGCGGGGGGGGCAGGGGCCAACGTCCTGACTTTC
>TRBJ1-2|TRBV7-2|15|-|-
CASSLDIVPLDGYTF
TGTGCCAGCAGCTTAGATATCGTGCCTTTGGATGGCTACACCTTC
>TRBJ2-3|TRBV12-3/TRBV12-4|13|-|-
CASSFGIADTQYF
TGTGCCAGCAGTTTCGGGATCGCAGATACGCAGTATTTT
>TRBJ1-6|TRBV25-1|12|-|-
CASSRRGFPLHF
TGTGCCAGCAGTCGCAGGGGATTTCCCCTCCACTTT
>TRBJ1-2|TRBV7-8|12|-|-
CASSPDSGGYTF
TGTGCCAGCAGCCCGGACAGCGGTGGCTACACCTTC
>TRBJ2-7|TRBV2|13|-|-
CASSALGTGEQYF
TGTGCCAGCAGTGCCTTGGGGACGGGGGAGCAGTACTTC
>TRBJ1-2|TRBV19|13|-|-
CASSPLGGYGYTF
TGTGCCAGTAGCCCCCTTGGGGGGTATGGCTACACCTTC
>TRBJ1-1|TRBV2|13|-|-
CASATDHNTEAFF
TGTGCCAGCGCGACAGACCACAACACTGAAGCTTTCTTT
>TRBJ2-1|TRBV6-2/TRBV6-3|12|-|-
CASSYRPNEQFF
TGTGCCAGCAGTTACAGACCCAATGAGCAGTTCTTC
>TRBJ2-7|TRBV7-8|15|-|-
CASSHRTRGPYEQYF
TGTGCCAGCAGCCATAGGACAAGGGGCCCCTACGAGCAGTACTTC
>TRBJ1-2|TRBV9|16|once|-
CASTRSPGPSNYGYTF
TGTGCCAGCACCCGTAGTCCAGGGCCTTCTAACTATGGCTACACCTTC
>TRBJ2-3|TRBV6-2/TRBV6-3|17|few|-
CASSYGLEAGNTDTQYF
TGTGCCAGCAGTTACGGACTTGAGGCGGGGAACACAGATACGCAGTATTTT
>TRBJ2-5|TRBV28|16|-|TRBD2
CASSVGTSASKETQYF
TGTGCCAGCAGTGTCGGGACTAGCGCTTCCAAGGAGACCCAGTACTTC
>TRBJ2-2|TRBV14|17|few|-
CASSQVPPTSGTGELFF
TGTGCCAGCAGCCAAGTCCCCCCGACAAGCGGTACCGGGGAGCTGTTTTTT
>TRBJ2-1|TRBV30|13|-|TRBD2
CARTGGAHNEQFF
TGTGCCCGGACCGGGGGGGCCCACAATGAGCAGTTCTTC
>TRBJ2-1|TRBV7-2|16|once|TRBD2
CASSLRGSGRAYEQFF
TGTGCCAGCAGCTTACGGGGTAGCGGGAGGGCCTATGAGCAGTTCTTC
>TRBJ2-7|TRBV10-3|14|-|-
CATGAGAQSYEQYF
TGTGCCACCGGGGCGGGGGCCCAATCCTACGAGCAGTACTTC
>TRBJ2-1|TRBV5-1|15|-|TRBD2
CASRQSGGAHNEQFF
TGCGCCAGCAGACAGAGCGGGGGGGCCCACAATGAGCAGTTCTTC
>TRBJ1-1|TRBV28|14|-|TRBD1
CASSGQGPDTEAFF
TGTGCCAGCAGCGGACAGGGGCCGGACACTGAAGCTTTCTTT
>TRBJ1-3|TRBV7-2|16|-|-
CASSLVAASSGNTIYF
TGTGCCAGCAGCTTAGTGGCAGCCAGCTCTGGAAACACCATATATTTT